Here is one T cell receptor (beta chain) with its context. Its antigen is not identified. This sample stems from a study of T cells in Graves' hyperthyroidism and ophthalmopathy. Study at large: Peripheral blood was collected at initial diagnosis, before any treatment. Study-level findings and limits: Most clonotypes that expanded in the thyroid above 0.001 also showed up in blood.

Researchers took RNA transcripts and amplified the TCR beta CDR3 regions from them. Using the HTBI primer set, a first-round RT-PCR was run on the TCR CDR3. TCRdb fed the multiplex PCR reads into MiXCR, producing one record per CDR3 protein. The sample records some 550,000 distinct CDR3 sequences, 16% being singletons. Ophthalmopathy cases scored 3 or more on the Clinical Activity Score and 4 or more on NOSPECS grade, with duration below 3 months. The study left out patients who had uncontrolled infection, other autoimmune disease, pregnancy or lactation. This CDR3 has 17 residues. Trimming removed 1 base from V and 2 bases from J, with 15 bases in between. The germline CDR1 and CDR2 sequences are LGHDT and YNNKEL (reference sequence).

V is TRBV3-1 and J is TRBJ1-3; tentatively, D is TRBD1 (6 bases). The sequenced material came from blood. This receptor was identified in a woman aged 40 to 50 with Graves' ophthalmopathy. The chain's CDR3 is CASSQVPTGSTGNTIYF. In DNA, the CDR3 is TGTGCCAGCAGCCAAGTGCCTACAGGGTCAACTGGAAACACCATATATTTT.